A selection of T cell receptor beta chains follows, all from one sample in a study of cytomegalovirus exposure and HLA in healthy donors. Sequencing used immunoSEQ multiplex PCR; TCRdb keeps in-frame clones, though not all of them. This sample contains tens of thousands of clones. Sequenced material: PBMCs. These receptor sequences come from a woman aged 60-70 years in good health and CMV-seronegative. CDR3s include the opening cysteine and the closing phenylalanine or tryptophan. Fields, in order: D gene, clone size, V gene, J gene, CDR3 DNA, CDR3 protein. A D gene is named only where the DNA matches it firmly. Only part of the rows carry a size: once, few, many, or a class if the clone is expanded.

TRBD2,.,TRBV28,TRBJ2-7,TGTGCCAGCACCATAACAGCGGGAGTTACTAGCTCCTACGAGCAGTACTTC,CASTITAGVTSSYEQYF
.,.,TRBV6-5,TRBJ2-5,TGTGCCAGCAGCCTCGGTGGGACCCAGTACTTC,CASSLGGTQYF
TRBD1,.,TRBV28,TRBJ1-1,TGTGCCAGCAGTTTGGAGGACAGGGACGCTGAAGCTTTCTTT,CASSLEDRDAEAFF
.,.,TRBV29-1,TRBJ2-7,TGCAGCGTACGCGGGCCCTACGAGCAGTACTTC,CSVRGPYEQYF
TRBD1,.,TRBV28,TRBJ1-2,TGTGCCAGCAGTACCAGACAGGGGAACAATAACTATGGCTACACCTTC,CASSTRQGNNNYGYTF
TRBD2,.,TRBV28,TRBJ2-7,TGTGCCACCCGGACTAGCGGGAGTTACGAGCAGTACTTC,CATRTSGSYEQYF
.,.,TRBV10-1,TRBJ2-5,TGCGCCAGCAGTGAGTCCGGCGGGCAAGAGACCCAGTACTTC,CASSESGGQETQYF
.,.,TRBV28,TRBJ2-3,TGTGCCAGCAGTTTAGTTACCCGGACGCAGTATTTT,CASSLVTRTQYF
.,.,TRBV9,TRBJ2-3,TGTGCCAGCAGCGTAGGCGCCCAAGGAGGCACAGATACGCAGTATTTT,CASSVGAQGGTDTQYF
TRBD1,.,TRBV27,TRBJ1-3,TGTGCCAGCAGTTTAAAGGGGGCAGCGGGAAACACCATATATTTT,CASSLKGAAGNTIYF
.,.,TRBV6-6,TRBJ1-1,TGTGCCAGCAGTTACGACACACGGAACACTGAAGCTTTCTTT,CASSYDTRNTEAFF
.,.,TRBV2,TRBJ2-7,TGTGCCAGCAGTGAACTCGACGAGCAGTACTTC,CASSELDEQYF
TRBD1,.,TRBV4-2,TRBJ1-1,TGTGCCAGCAGCCAAGGTGTTCGACAGGGGCAGAACACTGAAGCTTTCTTT,CASSQGVRQGQNTEAFF
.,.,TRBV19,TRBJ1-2,TGTGCCAGTAGTACTCAGGGGAGGGACTATGGCTACACCTTC,CASSTQGRDYGYTF
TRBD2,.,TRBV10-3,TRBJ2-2,TGTGCCAGTCTATCCACCGGGACTAGCGGGAGTTCAACCACCGGGGAGCTGTTTTTT,CASLSTGTSGSSTTGELFF
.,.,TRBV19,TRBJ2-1,TGTGCCAGTAGTCGGGGGAATGAGCAGTTCTTC,CASSRGNEQFF
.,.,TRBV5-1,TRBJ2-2,TGCGCCAGCAGCTCATTAGATCGTAACACCGGGGAGCTGTTTTTT,CASSSLDRNTGELFF
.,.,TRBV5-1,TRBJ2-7,TGCGCCAGCAGCTTACCGAACAGGGTGAGTTGGGACGAGCAGTACTTC,CASSLPNRVSWDEQYF
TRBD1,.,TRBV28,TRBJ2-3,TGTGCCAGCAGTTCCGGACAGGACAGGGATACGCAGTATTTT,CASSSGQDRDTQYF
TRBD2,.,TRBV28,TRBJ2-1,TGTGCCAGCAGTTCCCCGGAGAGGAGCGGGAGGTCCAACTCCTACAATGAGCAGTTCTTC,CASSSPERSGRSNSYNEQFF
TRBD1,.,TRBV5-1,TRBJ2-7,TGCGCCAGCAGCTTGGGGACAGGTGGGTCCTACGAGCAGTACTTC,CASSLGTGGSYEQYF
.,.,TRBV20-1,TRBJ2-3,TGCAGTGCTAGAGGGCTTGATACGCAGTATTTT,CSARGLDTQYF
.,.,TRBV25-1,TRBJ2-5,TGTGCCAGCAGTGAAGCATCGGGGGGCCCTCCGACCCAGTACTTC,CASSEASGGPPTQYF
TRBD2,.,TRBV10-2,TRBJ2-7,TGCGCCAGCAGGGAGGCTAGCGGACTTTACGAGCAGTACTTC,CASREASGLYEQYF
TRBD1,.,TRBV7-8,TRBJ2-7,TGTGCCAGCAGCCCCGACAGGGTCGAAGCGCTCTCCTACGAGCAGTACTTC,CASSPDRVEALSYEQYF
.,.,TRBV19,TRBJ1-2,TGTGCCAGTAGTACGGACAAACGGGTTGCTAACTATGGCTACACCTTC,CASSTDKRVANYGYTF
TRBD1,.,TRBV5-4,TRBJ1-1,TGTGCCAGCAGCCGGGACAGTCTAAACACTGAAGCTTTCTTT,CASSRDSLNTEAFF
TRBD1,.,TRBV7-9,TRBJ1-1,TGTGCCAGCAGCATGGACAGGGTGGACACTGAAGCTTTCTTT,CASSMDRVDTEAFF
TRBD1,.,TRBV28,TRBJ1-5,TGTGCCAGCAGAACCGGGACAGGGGCTATTCAGCCCCAGCATTTT,CASRTGTGAIQPQHF
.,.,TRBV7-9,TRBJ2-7,TGTGCCAGCAGCTTAGCGAACAGGGCTGACGAGCAGTACTTC,CASSLANRADEQYF
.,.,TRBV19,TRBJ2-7,TGTGCCAGTAGTATGGCGAGACTGAGCCCCTACGAGCAGTACTTC,CASSMARLSPYEQYF
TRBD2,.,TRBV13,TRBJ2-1,TGTGCCAGCAGCCCCGGGGCTAGCGGGAGGGGCAATGAGCAGTTCTTC,CASSPGASGRGNEQFF
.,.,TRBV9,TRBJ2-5,TGTGCCAGCAGCGTAGGTGCACTAGACCAAGAGACCCAGTACTTC,CASSVGALDQETQYF
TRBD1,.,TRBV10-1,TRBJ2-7,TGCGCCAGCAGTGAGTGCCCCGGACAGGGGAACGAGCAGTACTTC,CASSECPGQGNEQYF
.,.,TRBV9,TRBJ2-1,TGTGCCAGCAGCGTAGTTGGGGGCACGGGTGAGCAGTTCTTC,CASSVVGGTGEQFF
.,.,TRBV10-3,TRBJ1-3,TGTGCCATCATGGGGGGGCACGGAAACACCATATATTTT,CAIMGGHGNTIYF
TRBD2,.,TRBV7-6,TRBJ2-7,TGTGCCAGCAGCCCGGCGGCTAGCGGGAACTACGAGCAGTACTTC,CASSPAASGNYEQYF
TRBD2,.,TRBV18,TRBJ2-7,TGTGCCAGCTCACCGAGCGGGAGGGCCGACGAGCAGTACTTC,CASSPSGRADEQYF
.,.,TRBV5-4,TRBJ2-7,TGTGCCAGCAGCTTAAGGACTGTGGGCTCCTACGAGCAGTACTTC,CASSLRTVGSYEQYF
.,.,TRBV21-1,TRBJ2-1,TGTGCCAGCAGCAAAGCTACTATGTTCTACAATGAGCAGTTCTTC,CASSKATMFYNEQFF
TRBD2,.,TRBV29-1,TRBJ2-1,TGCAGCGTATCGACTAGCAAGAGCTCCTACAATGAGCAGTTCTTC,CSVSTSKSSYNEQFF
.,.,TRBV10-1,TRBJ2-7,TGCGCCAGCAAGGCAGGCCCTTCCGCGGAGGAGGAGCAGTACTTC,CASKAGPSAEEEQYF
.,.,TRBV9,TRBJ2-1,TGTGCCAGCAGCCCTTCAGGTGAGCAGTTCTTC,CASSPSGEQFF
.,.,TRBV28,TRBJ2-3,TGTGCCAGCGGCTGGGCAGGGGACAACCCTAGCACAGATACGCAGTATTTT,CASGWAGDNPSTDTQYF
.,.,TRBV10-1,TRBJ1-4,TGCGCCAGCAGTGAGAGCACAGAAAATGAAAAACTGTTTTTT,CASSESTENEKLFF
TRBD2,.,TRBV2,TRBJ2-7,TGTGCCAGTAAGCGGGAGCCCTACGAGCAGTACTTC,CASKREPYEQYF
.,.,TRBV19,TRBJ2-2,TGTGCCAGTAGCCCGAGGGTAGGACGCACCGGGGAGCTGTTTTTT,CASSPRVGRTGELFF
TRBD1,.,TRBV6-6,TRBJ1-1,TGTGCCAGTAGACAGGGACAGGGGATACGGAACACTGGAGCTTTCTTT,CASRQGQGIRNTGAFF
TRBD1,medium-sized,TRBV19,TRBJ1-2,TGTGCCAGTAGCCCTCCCGGGACAGGGGCGGCTAACTATGGCTACACCTTC,CASSPPGTGAANYGYTF
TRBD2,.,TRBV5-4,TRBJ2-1,TGTGCCAGCAGCATGGAGTGGAGCGGGAGAATCGATGAGCAGTTCTTC,CASSMEWSGRIDEQFF
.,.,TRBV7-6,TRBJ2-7,TGTGCCAGCAGCCTCCGAGAGGCAGGGCGCATCGGTGACTTC,CASSLREAGRIGDF
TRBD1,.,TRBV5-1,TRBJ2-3,TGCGCCAGCAGCCGCCTAGGAGCGGCCAGGGGGTTTGCTGCCAGCACAGATACGCAGTATTTT,CASSRLGAARGFAASTDTQYF
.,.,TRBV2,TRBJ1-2,TGTGCCAGCATTCCAACACCGCTGGCAGGGGCGGGGGATGGCTACACCTTC,CASIPTPLAGAGDGYTF
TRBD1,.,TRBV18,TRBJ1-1,TGTGCCAGCTCACCCGGACAGGGTAGGGACACTGAAGCTTTCTTT,CASSPGQGRDTEAFF
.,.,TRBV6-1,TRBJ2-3,TGTGCCAGCCACCCTAGTGATACGCAGTATTTT,CASHPSDTQYF
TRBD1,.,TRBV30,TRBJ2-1,TGTGCCTGGAGTGTAAAGACAGGGGGTAACTACAATGAGCAGTTCTTC,CAWSVKTGGNYNEQFF
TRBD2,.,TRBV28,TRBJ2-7,TGTGCCAGCTCCGGACTAGCGGCATCAAGCTCCTACGAGCAGTACTTC,CASSGLAASSSYEQYF
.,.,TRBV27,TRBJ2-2,TGTGCCAGCAGCTTAACAACCGGGGAGCTGTTTTTT,CASSLTTGELFF
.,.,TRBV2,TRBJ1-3,TGTGCCAGCACCAACCCCCCCGGGACACGGTTTCGCTCTGGAAACACCATATATTTT,CASTNPPGTRFRSGNTIYF